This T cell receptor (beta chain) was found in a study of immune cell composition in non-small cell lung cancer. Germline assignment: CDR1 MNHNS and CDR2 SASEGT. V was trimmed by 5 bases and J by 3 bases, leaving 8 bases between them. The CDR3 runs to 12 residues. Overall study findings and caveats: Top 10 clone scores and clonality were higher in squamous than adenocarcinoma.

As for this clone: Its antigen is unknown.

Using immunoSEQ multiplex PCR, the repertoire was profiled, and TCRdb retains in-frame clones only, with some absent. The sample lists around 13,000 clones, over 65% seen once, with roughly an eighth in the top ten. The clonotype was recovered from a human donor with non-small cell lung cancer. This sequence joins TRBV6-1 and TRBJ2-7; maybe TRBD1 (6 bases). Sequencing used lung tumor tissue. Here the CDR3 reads CASSLQGYEQYF. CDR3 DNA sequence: TGTGCCAGCAGTTTACAGGGCTACGAGCAGTACTTC.